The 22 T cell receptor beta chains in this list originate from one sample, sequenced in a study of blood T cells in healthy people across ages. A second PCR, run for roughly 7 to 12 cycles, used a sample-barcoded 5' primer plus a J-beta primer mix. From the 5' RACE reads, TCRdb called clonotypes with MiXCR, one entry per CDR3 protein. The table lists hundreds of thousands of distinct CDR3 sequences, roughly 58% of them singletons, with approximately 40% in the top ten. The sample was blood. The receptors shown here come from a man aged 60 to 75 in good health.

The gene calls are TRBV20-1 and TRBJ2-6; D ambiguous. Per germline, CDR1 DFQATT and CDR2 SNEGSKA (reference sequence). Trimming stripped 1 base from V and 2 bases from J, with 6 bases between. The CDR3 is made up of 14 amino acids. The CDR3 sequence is CSARGRAGANVLTF. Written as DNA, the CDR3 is TGCAGTGCTAGAGGAAGGGCTGGGGCCAACGTCCTGACTTTC.

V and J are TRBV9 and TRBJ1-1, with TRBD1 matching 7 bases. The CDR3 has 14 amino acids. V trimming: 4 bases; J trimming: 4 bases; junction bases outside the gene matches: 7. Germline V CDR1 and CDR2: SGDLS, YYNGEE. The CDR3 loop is CASSIWDSGTEAFF. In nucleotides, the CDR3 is TGTGCCAGCAGCATATGGGACAGCGGCACTGAAGCTTTCTTT.

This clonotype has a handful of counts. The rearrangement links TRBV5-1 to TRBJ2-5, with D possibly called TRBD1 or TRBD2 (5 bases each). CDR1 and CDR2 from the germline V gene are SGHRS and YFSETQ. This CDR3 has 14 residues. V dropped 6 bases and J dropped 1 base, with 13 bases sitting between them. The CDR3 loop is CASTLRGGQETQYF. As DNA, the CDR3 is TGCGCCAGCACCCTCCGTGGGGGCCAAGAGACCCAGTACTTC.

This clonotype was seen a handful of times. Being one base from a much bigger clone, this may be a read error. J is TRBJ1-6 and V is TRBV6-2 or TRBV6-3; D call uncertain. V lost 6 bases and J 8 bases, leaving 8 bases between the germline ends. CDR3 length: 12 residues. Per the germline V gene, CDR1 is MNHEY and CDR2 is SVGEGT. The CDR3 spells CASSRLDSPLHF. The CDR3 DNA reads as TGTGCCAGCAGCCGCCTGGATTCACCCCTCCACTTT.

Here the CDR3 DNA reads TGCAGTGCGGGCAGGCTCACAGATACGCAGTATTTT. This gives the protein CSAGRLTDTQYF. The V and J genes are TRBV20-1 and TRBJ2-3; D is unclear. The CDR3 sequence is 12 residues long. Germline V CDR1 and CDR2: DFQATT, SNEGSKA (reference sequence). V was pared by 6 bases and J by 2 bases, with 9 bases between.

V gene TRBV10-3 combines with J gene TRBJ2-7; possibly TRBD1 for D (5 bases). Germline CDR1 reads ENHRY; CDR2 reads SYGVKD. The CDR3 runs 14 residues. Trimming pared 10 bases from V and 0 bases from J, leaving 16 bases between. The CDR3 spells CATSQGLPSYEQYF. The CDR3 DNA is TGTGCCACCAGCCAGGGCCTCCCCTCCTACGAGCAGTACTTC.

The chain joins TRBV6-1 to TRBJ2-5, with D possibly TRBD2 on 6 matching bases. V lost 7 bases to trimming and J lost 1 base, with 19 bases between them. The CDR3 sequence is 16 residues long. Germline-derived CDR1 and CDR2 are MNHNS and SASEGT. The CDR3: CASMRASLARQETQYF. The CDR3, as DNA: TGTGCCAGCATGCGGGCCTCCCTAGCGCGCCAAGAGACCCAGTACTTC.

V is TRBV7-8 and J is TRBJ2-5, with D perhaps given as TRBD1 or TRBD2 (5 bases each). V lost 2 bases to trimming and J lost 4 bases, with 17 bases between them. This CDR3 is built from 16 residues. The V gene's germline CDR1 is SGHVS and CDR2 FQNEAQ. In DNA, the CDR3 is TGTGCCAGCAGCTTAAGGGACCTTGGGCGAGGAGAGACCCAGTACTTC. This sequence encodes CASSLRDLGRGETQYF. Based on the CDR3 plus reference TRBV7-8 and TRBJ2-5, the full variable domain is GAGVSQSPRYKVAKRGQDVALRCDPISGHVSLFWYQQALGQGPEFLTYFQNEAQLDKSGLPSDRFFAERPEGSVSTLKIQRTQQEDSAVYLCASSLRDLGRGETQYFGPGTRLLVL.

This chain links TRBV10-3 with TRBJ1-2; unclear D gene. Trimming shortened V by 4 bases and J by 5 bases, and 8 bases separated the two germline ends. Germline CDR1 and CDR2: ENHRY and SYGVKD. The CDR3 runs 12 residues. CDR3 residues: CAISAGLYGYTF. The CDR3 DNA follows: TGTGCCATCAGTGCAGGCCTATATGGCTACACCTTC.

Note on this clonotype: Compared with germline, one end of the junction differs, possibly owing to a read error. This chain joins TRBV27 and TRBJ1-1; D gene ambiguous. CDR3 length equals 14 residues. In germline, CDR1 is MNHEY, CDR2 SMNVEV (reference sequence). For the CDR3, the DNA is TGTGCCAGCAGTGTATCTAGAGGGAACACTGAAGCTTTCTTT. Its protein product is CASSVSRGNTEAFF.

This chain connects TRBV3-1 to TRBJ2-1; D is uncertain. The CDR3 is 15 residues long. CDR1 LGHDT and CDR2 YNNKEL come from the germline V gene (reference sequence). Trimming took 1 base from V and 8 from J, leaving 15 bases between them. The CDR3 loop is CASSQGVRSGDEQFF. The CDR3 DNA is TGTGCCAGCAGCCAAGGTGTCCGATCGGGCGATGAGCAGTTCTTC.

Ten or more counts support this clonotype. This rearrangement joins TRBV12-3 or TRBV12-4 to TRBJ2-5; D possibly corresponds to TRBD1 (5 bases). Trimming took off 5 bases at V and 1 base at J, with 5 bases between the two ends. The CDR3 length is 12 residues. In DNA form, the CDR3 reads TGTGCCAGCAGTGGGGCCCAAGAGACCCAGTACTTC. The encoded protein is CASSGAQETQYF.

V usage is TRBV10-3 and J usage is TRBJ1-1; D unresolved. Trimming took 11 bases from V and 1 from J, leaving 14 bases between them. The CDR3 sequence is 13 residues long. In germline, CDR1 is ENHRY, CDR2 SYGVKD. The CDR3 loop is CALRRSENTEAFF. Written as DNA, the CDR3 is TGTGCCCTCCGGCGGAGTGAGAACACTGAAGCTTTCTTT.

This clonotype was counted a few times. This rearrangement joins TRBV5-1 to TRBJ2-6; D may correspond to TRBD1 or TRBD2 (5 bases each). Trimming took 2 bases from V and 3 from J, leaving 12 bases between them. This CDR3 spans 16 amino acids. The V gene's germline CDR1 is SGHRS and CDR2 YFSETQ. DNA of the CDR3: TGCGCCAGCAGCTTTGAGGGGCCTGGTGGGGCCAACGTCCTGACTTTC. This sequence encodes CASSFEGPGGANVLTF.

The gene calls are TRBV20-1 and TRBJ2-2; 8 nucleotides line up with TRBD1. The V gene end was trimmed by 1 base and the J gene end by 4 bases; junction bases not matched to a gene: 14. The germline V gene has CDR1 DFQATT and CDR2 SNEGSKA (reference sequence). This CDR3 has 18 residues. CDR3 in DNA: TGCAGTGCTAGAGTGTACCGACAGGGGCACAGGGGCACCGGGGAGCTGTTTTTT. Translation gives CSARVYRQGHRGTGELFF.

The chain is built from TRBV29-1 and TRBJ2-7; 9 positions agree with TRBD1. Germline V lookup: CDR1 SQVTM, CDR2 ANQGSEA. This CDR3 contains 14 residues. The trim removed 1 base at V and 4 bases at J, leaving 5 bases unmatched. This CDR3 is CSVEGTGQGYEQYF. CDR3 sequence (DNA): TGCAGCGTTGAAGGGACGGGACAGGGTTACGAGCAGTACTTC.

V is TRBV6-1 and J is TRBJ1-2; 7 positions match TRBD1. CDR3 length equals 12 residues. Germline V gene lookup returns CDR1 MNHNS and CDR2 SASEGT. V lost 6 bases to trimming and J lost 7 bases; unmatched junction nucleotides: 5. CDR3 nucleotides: TGTGCCAGCAGCCGGGCAGGGGGTGGCTACACCTTC. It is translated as CASSRAGGGYTF.

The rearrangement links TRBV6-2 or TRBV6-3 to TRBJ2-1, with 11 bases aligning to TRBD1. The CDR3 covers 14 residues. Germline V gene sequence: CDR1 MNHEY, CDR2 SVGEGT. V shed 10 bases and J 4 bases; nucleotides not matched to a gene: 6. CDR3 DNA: TGTGCCATCATGGGACAGGGGGTATACAATGAGCAGTTCTTC. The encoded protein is CAIMGQGVYNEQFF.

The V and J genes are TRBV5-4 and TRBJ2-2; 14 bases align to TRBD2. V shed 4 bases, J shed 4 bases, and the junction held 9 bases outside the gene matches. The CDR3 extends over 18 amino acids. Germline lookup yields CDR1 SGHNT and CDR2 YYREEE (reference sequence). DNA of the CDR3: TGTGCCAGCAGCAATGGACTAGCGGGGGGCGGTCTCACCGGGGAGCTGTTTTTT. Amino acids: CASSNGLAGGGLTGELFF.

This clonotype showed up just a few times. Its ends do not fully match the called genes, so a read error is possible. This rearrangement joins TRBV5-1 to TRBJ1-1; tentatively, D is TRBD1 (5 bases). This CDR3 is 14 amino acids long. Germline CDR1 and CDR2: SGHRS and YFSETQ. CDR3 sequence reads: CASSLDSGGAEAFF. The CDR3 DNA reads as TGTGCCAGCAGCTTGGACTCCGGGGGGGCTGAAGCTTTCTTT.

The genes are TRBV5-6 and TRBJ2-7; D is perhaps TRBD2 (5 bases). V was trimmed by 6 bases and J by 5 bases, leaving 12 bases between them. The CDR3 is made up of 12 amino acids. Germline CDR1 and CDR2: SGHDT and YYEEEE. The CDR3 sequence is CASTVTGNEQYF. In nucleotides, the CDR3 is TGTGCCAGCACCGTAACGGGGAACGAGCAGTACTTC.

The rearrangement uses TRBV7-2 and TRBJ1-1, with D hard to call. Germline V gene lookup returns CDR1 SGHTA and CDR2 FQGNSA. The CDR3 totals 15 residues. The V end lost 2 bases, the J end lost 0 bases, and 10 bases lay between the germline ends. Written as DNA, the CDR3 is TGTGCCAGCAGCTTATTTCCGGGAATGAACACTGAAGCTTTCTTT. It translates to CASSLFPGMNTEAFF.